This entry is about one T cell receptor (beta chain). Its target is not known. Sorted regulatory T cells were CD4-positive, CD25-high and CD127-low or negative. With 5 bases removed from V and 2 bases from J, the gap between germline ends came to 12 bases. The CDR3 runs to 14 residues. CDR1 and CDR2 from the germline V gene are SGHTA and FQGNSA. Only in-frame clones appear in the TCRdb table, and some are missing; sequencing was by immunoSEQ multiplex PCR. Here the sample spans tens of thousands of clones, around 90% being singletons. The entry originates in a study of B cell selection in AIRE deficiency. Overall study results and limits: Only about 9% of more than 3,000 shared Treg sequences were patient-specific; about 30% healthy-specific. Approximately 31% of healthy-shared Treg sequences were found among patient Tconv cells. Tconv and Treg cells from AIRE-deficient patients resembled healthy donors in TCRBV usage, CDR3 length and diversity. CDR3s were shorter in shared Treg sequences, reflecting few non-templated nucleotide insertions.

The rearrangement links TRBV7-2 to TRBJ2-5, with a weak D call TRBD1 (5 bases). The TCR was taken from a human donor in good health. Sequencing was carried out using CD4+CD25+ Tregs sorted from PBMCs. CDR3 loop: CASSPDRDQETQYF. As DNA, the CDR3 is TGTGCCAGCAGCCCAGACAGAGATCAAGAGACCCAGTACTTC.